The 6 T cell receptor beta chains below were found in one sample sequenced in a study of T cell responses to AZD1222 COVID-19 vaccine (dated by TCRdb to the early 2020s). Library construction relied on the immunoSEQ multiplex PCR assay. The table comes from immuneACCESS by way of TCRdb, which keeps in-frame sequences with V and J called. Part of the clones is missing from these tables; in studies checked, under half for an unresolved V gene and the rest for unknown reasons. In this sample the table shows about 120,000 clones, 85% to 90% of which occur a single time. About 3% of the sample lies in the top ten. Taken with the paper, the label for time point translates to: baseline before first vaccination. The source material was peripheral blood, sampled on day 0 of AZD1222 vaccination. These receptors all come from an adult in good health.

This clone was recorded only once. The chain joins TRBV3-1 (or the pseudogene TRBV3-2) to TRBJ2-3, with 9 bases matching TRBD2. The CDR3 length is 15 residues. Germline assignment: CDR1 LGHDT and CDR2 YNNKEL (reference sequence). V was clipped by 3 bases and J by 3 bases; unmatched bases: 4. CDR3 bases: TGTGCCAGCAGCCAGACTAGCGGCAGAACAGATACGCAGTATTTT. Residues: CASSQTSGRTDTQYF.

This sequence joins TRBV7-2 and TRBJ1-1; D not certain. Trimming left V 3 bases short and J 4 bases short, with 12 bases between. The CDR3 is 14 residues long. Looked up from germline, CDR1 is SGHTA and CDR2 is FQGNSA. In DNA form, the CDR3 reads TGTGCCAGCAGCTTCGCCGGGGAGGGCACTGAAGCTTTCTTT. It translates to CASSFAGEGTEAFF.

The chain has TRBV30 and TRBJ1-2; D is ambiguous. CDR3 size: 13 residues. Trimming removed 3 bases at V and 0 bases at J, with 8 bases between. CDR1 and CDR2 from the germline V gene are GTSNPN and SVGIG (reference sequence). DNA for the CDR3: TGTGCCTGGAGACACTCAGCTAACTATGGCTACACCTTC. Translation: CAWRHSANYGYTF.

This chain uses TRBV6-5 with TRBJ1-3; a weak D match, TRBD1 (5 bases). V was clipped by 8 bases and J by 0 bases, with 14 bases between them. The V gene's germline CDR1 is MNHEY and CDR2 SVGAGI. CDR3 length equals 15 residues. DNA for the CDR3: TGTGCCAGCCTAAACAGGACGAGCTCTGGAAACACCATATATTTT. Its translation is CASLNRTSSGNTIYF.

The chain recombines TRBV28 with TRBJ1-4; D uncertain. The CDR3 length is 12 residues. Trimming removed 5 bases from V and 5 bases from J, with 6 bases in between. CDR1 is MDHEN, CDR2 SYDVKM, per germline. The CDR3 region has the DNA TGTGCCAGCAGTGGCAGCAATGAAAAACTGTTTTTT. This translates into CASSGSNEKLFF.

This CDR3 reads CASSQDPLVRGEAFF. CDR3 bases: TGCGCCAGCAGCCAAGATCCCTTGGTTAGGGGTGAAGCTTTCTTT. V gene TRBV4-3 combines with J gene TRBJ1-1; D may be TRBD1 (5 bases). The CDR3 is 15 amino acids. Germline V gives CDR1 LGHNA, CDR2 YSLEER. The V end was cut by 0 bases, the J end by 7 bases, with 15 bases between.